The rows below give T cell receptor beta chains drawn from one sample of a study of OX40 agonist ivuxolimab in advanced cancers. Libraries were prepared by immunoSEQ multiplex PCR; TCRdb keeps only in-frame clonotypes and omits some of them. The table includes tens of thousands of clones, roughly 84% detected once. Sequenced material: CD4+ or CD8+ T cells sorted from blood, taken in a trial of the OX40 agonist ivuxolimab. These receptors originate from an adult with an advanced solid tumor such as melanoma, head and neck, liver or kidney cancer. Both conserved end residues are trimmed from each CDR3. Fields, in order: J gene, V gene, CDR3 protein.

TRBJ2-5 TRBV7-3 ASSPAGHLQETQY
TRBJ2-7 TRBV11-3 ASSPGGTYEQY
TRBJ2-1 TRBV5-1 ASSRNLDNEQF
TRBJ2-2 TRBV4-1 ASSPRGGGNTGELF
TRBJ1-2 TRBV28 ASRPPANYGYT
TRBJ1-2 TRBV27 ASSSNRAGYT
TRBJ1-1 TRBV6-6 ASSARQGNTEAF
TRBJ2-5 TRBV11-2 ASAWTGREETQY
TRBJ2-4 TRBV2 ASSEGPPPKNIQY
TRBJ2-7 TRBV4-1 ASSQGPIGFYEQY
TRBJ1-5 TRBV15 ATSRGSNQPQH
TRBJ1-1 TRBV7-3 ASSLGGSTEAF
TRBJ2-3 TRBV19 ASSINLGSGGQRNTQY
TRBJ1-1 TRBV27 ASSEGNRNTEAF
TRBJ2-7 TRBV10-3 AISESTGGAYEQY
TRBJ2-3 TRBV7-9 ASSYDRGRTDTQY
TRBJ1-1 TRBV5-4 ASSLGAQNTEAF
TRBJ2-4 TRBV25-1 ASSEYRGPNIQY
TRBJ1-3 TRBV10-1 ASSLGTAGNTIY
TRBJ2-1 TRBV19 ASSERAWNEQF
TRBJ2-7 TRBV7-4 ASSLVRDRGPRKQY
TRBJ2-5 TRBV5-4 ASSLRRNEETQY
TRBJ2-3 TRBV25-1 ASSESRQGRGDTQY
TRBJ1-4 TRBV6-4 ASRASNEKLF
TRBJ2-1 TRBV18 ASSPPGLDYNEQF
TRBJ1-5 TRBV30 AWSYRQGLNQPQH
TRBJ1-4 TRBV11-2 ASSAHRGHPATNEKLF
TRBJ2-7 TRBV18 ASSGGRPSYEQY